This is a list of T cell receptor beta chains from one sample in a study of early T cells in non-severe SARS-CoV-2 infection. Each CDR3 protein is one row after TCRdb ran MiXCR on the 5' RACE reads. The repertoire has tens of thousands of distinct CDR3 sequences, around 13% of them found once; the top ten carry roughly 8.3%. Sequences were obtained from whole blood. These receptors were obtained from an adult who was a healthcare worker with PCR-confirmed SARS-CoV-2 infection or an uninfected control (not recorded which). CDR3s include the opening cysteine and the closing phenylalanine or tryptophan. Fields, in order: J gene, V gene, D gene, clone size, CDR3 DNA, CDR3 protein. The D gene is left open where the match is weak. Clone size, where shown, is once, few, many, or a class for clones that have expanded.

>TRBJ1-1|TRBV29-1|.|many
TGCAGCGTTGAAAGCGGTGAGGAAGCTTTCTTT
CSVESGEEAFF
>TRBJ1-6|TRBV21-1|.|few
TGTGCCAGCAGCAAACCCCATCTGACGGGGGGGGATTCACCCCTCCACTTT
CASSKPHLTGGDSPLHF
>TRBJ1-1|TRBV6-6|.|.
TGTGCCAGCCAAGGCCGAACGAACACTGAAGCTTTCTTT
CASQGRTNTEAFF
>TRBJ2-2|TRBV5-4|.|.
TGTGCCAGCAGCCCGGGTATCGCGAACACCGGGGAGCTGTTTTTT
CASSPGIANTGELFF
>TRBJ2-1|TRBV7-2|.|few
TGTGCCAGCAGCTTAGCTAGCGGCGGCTACAATGAGCAGTTCTTC
CASSLASGGYNEQFF
>TRBJ2-1|TRBV9|TRBD2|few
TGTGCCAGCAGCGTAGACATAGCGGGAGGGTATGATGAGCAGTTCTTC
CASSVDIAGGYDEQFF
>TRBJ1-4|TRBV6-1|.|many
TGTGCCAGCAACCGGGGACGGTTTAATGAAAAACTGTTTTTT
CASNRGRFNEKLFF
>TRBJ2-5|TRBV7-8|TRBD2|many
TGTGCCAGCAGCTTAGACAGCGGGAGCGACGAGACCCAGTACTTC
CASSLDSGSDETQYF
>TRBJ2-1|TRBV29-1|.|many
TGCAGCGTTGAAGACGAGAGCTCCTACAATGAGCAGTTCTTC
CSVEDESSYNEQFF
>TRBJ1-2|TRBV6-1|.|many
TGTGCCAGCAGTGAATGGGGGGGAGAAGAGTATGGCTACACCTTC
CASSEWGGEEYGYTF
>TRBJ1-2|TRBV4-3|.|many
TGCGCCAGCAGCCAACAGGGGAGCTATGGCTACACCTTC
CASSQQGSYGYTF
>TRBJ1-5|TRBV29-1|.|few
TGCAGCGTTGGCGGCGGTGGGAATCAGCCCCAGCATTTT
CSVGGGGNQPQHF
>TRBJ2-1|TRBV5-1|.|many
TGCGCCAGCAGCCCCAATTTGGGCGACAATGAGCAGTTCTTC
CASSPNLGDNEQFF
>TRBJ2-6|TRBV7-2|.|.
TGTGCCAGCGGGTACGGGGCCAACGTCCTGACTTTC
CASGYGANVLTF
>TRBJ2-5|TRBV20-1|.|few
TGCAGTGCTATAGCGTTCCAAGAGACCCAGTACTTC
CSAIAFQETQYF
>TRBJ1-5|TRBV18|.|.
TGTGCCAGCTCTTTGGGCAGGGAGAATCAGCCCCAGCATTTT
CASSLGRENQPQHF
>TRBJ2-1|TRBV20-1|.|few
TGCAGTGCTAGAGCAGGCCTGCCCCGTCGCAATGAGCAGTTCTTC
CSARAGLPRRNEQFF
>TRBJ2-7|TRBV4-2|.|.
TGTGCCAGCAGCCAAGATAGGGGGTACGAGCAGTACTTC
CASSQDRGYEQYF
>TRBJ2-1|TRBV19|TRBD2|.
TGTGCCAGTAGTATACACCCCGGGACTAGCGGGAAACTAGGCAATGAGCAGTTCTTC
CASSIHPGTSGKLGNEQFF
>TRBJ2-7|TRBV5-6|.|few
TGTGCCAGCAGCGGTTGGGGGGTCGAGCAGTACTTC
CASSGWGVEQYF
>TRBJ2-3|TRBV10-3|TRBD2|few
TGTGCCACAAAGAGCGGGAGTGCAGATACGCAGTATTTT
CATKSGSADTQYF
>TRBJ2-1|TRBV2|TRBD2|few
TGTGCCAGCAGTGAAGAGGTAGCGGGAGCTCGGGTTGAGCAGTTCTTC
CASSEEVAGARVEQFF
>TRBJ2-7|TRBV20-1|.|.
TGCAGTGCTAGGATTTTTTATAAGGCAGGATTCACCTACGAGCAGTACTTC
CSARIFYKAGFTYEQYF
>TRBJ2-1|TRBV3-1|TRBD2|.
TGTGCCAGCAGCCAAGGTGCTAGCGGCCTTTTGACTGCCTACAATGAGCAGTTCTTC
CASSQGASGLLTAYNEQFF
>TRBJ2-2|TRBV5-1|TRBD1|.
TGCGCCAGCACCCTCCGGACAGGTCCCAGCACCGGGGAGCTGTTTTTT
CASTLRTGPSTGELFF
>TRBJ1-2|TRBV5-1|TRBD1|many
TGCGCCAGCAGCTTGGAATCAGGGGGTGGCTACACCTTC
CASSLESGGGYTF
>TRBJ2-1|TRBV4-3|TRBD2|few
TGCGCCAGCAGCCAAGGTCCAGCGGGAGTCAATGAGCAGTTCTTC
CASSQGPAGVNEQFF
>TRBJ2-1|TRBV3-1|.|few
TGTGCCAGCAGCCAAGATAGGAATGAGCAGTTCTTC
CASSQDRNEQFF
>TRBJ1-2|TRBV28|TRBD1|many
TGTGCCAGCAGACCCCAGACAGGGGGCGGGTATGGCTACACCTTC
CASRPQTGGGYGYTF
>TRBJ1-5|TRBV6-1|.|few
TGTGCCAGCAGTGTACCGGGACTCCAGCATTTT
CASSVPGLQHF
>TRBJ2-2|TRBV7-8|TRBD1|medium-sized
TGTGCCAGCAGCTTAGTTGGAGGACAGGGGGCAACCGGGGAGCTGTTTTTT
CASSLVGGQGATGELFF
>TRBJ2-1|TRBV7-2|.|.
TGTGCCAGCAGCTTCTTAAATGAGCAGTTCTTC
CASSFLNEQFF
>TRBJ2-5|TRBV18|TRBD1|.
TGTGCCAGCTCACGGCAGGGGGCAGGAGAGACCCAGTACTTC
CASSRQGAGETQYF
>TRBJ1-6|TRBV27|TRBD1|few
TGTGCCAGCACCGACAGGGGCTATAATTCACCCCTCCACTTT
CASTDRGYNSPLHF
>TRBJ1-3|TRBV5-1|.|few
TGCGCCAGCAGGGACGGGACGGCCTCTGGAAACACCATATATTTT
CASRDGTASGNTIYF
>TRBJ1-1|TRBV2|.|many
TGTGCCAGCATTGCCAGGGTAATGGCTGAAGCTTTCTTT
CASIARVMAEAFF
>TRBJ2-7|TRBV4-1|TRBD2|many
TGCGCCAGCAGCCAAGAGCCTGGACTAGCGGGACTCGAGCAGTACTTC
CASSQEPGLAGLEQYF
>TRBJ2-7|TRBV6-6|TRBD1|few
TGTGCCAGCAGTTCGGGACAGGGGATTTACGAGCAGTACTTC
CASSSGQGIYEQYF
>TRBJ1-1|TRBV29-1|.|many
TGCAGCGTTCTAACGCAGAACACTGAAGCTTTCTTT
CSVLTQNTEAFF
>TRBJ1-4|TRBV11-2|TRBD1|.
TGTGCCAGCAGCCCGACAGGGGGTGATGAAAAACTGTTTTTT
CASSPTGGDEKLFF
>TRBJ1-6|TRBV27|.|.
TGTGCCAGCAGAGCCGGACAGTCCAATTCACCCCTCCACTTT
CASRAGQSNSPLHF
>TRBJ2-3|TRBV20-1|.|.
TGCAGTGCTAGACCGGGGGCCTCCACAGATACGCAGTATTTT
CSARPGASTDTQYF
>TRBJ2-1|TRBV20-1|.|few
TGCAGTGCGTATACTAGTTTGAGCTCCTACAATGAGCAGTTCTTC
CSAYTSLSSYNEQFF
>TRBJ1-4|TRBV29-1|.|many
TGCAGCGTTGAAGGGCGGGGCACTAATGAAAAACTGTTTTTT
CSVEGRGTNEKLFF
>TRBJ2-7|TRBV12-3/TRBV12-4|TRBD1|many
TGTGCCAGCAGTTTACTACGCGACAGGGTTTACGAGCAGTACTTC
CASSLLRDRVYEQYF
>TRBJ2-7|TRBV3-1|TRBD2|.
TGTGCCAGCAGCCCCTCCAGCGGGAGCTCCTACGAGCAGTACTTC
CASSPSSGSSYEQYF
>TRBJ1-5|TRBV29-1|TRBD1|.
TGCAGCGTTCAGGGACAGAATCAGCCCCAGCATTTT
CSVQGQNQPQHF
>TRBJ1-1|TRBV28|.|few
TGTGCCAGCAGTTTAGCGGGGGCGCTTTTAGCTTTCTTT
CASSLAGALLAFF
>TRBJ1-5|TRBV6-5|.|.
TGTGCCAGCAGGGCGATTACGGGACGCGGGGAAAATCAGCCCCAGCATTTT
CASRAITGRGENQPQHF
>TRBJ1-2|TRBV28|.|.
TGTGCCAGCAGCCCAGGGATCTATGGCTACACCTTC
CASSPGIYGYTF